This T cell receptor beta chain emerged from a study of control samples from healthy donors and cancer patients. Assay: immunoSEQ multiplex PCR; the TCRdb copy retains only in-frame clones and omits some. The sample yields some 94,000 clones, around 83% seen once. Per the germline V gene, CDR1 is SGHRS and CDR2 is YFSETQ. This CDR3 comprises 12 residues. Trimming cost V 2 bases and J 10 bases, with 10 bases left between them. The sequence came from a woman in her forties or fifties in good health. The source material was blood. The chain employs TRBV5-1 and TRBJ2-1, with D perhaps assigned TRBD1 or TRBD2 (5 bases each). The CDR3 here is CASSFGDGEQFF. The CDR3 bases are TGCGCCAGCAGCTTCGGGGACGGGGAGCAGTTCTTC.